The TCR beta chain described here comes from a study of beta chain features in type 1 diabetes. Isolated RNA was reverse transcribed in full, so expressed TCRB transcripts were sequenced. Method: immunoSEQ multiplex PCR; TCRdb's copy keeps in-frame clones and lacks some. The table lists roughly 380,000 clones, 15% to 20% of them singletons. The authors obtained over 95% purity in all sorted populations. What was sequenced was naive CD4+ T cells from blood. This TCR derives from a young woman in good health.

CDR3 sequence (DNA): TGTGCCAGCAGCCAGAATAATAATTCACCCCTCCACTTT. Translation gives CASSQNNNSPLHF. V usage is TRBV7-6 and J usage is TRBJ1-6; no firm D call. The CDR3 has 13 residues. Germline assignment: CDR1 SGHVS and CDR2 FNYEAQ. Trimming took off 5 bases at V and 5 bases at J, with 7 bases between the two ends.